Presented here are 26 T cell receptor beta chains from one specimen sequenced in a study of T cell repertoires in cytomegalovirus infection. TCRdb called the reads again in MiXCR, with one record for every CDR3 protein. The repertoire includes 200,000 to 250,000 distinct CDR3 sequences, 22% of them detected once, and roughly 18% sits in the top ten. Sequencing input: CD8+ T cells from PBMCs. The receptors derive from a human donor in good health (CMV status not recorded). Some clones in this sample may be carry-over from other donors' samples.

The chain combines TRBV11-2 with TRBJ2-1, with D possibly matching TRBD1 (5 bases). V was cut by 10 bases and J by 0 bases, with 10 bases left in between. CDR3 size: 13 residues. Germline CDR1 is SGHAT and CDR2 is FQNNGV. CDR3 coding DNA: TGTGCCACTCAGGGTGGCTCCTACAATGAGCAGTTCTTC. Protein sequence: CATQGGSYNEQFF.

V and J are TRBV28 and TRBJ2-1; 9 nucleotides agree with TRBD1. Per the germline V gene, CDR1 is MDHEN and CDR2 is SYDVKM. The CDR3 has 17 residues. Trimming at V came to 1 base and at J to 8 bases, leaving 12 bases not matched to a gene. Written as DNA, the CDR3 is TGTGCCAGCAGTTTATTGTCAAGGGACAGGGTTTTCGATGAGCAGTTCTTC. This encodes CASSLLSRDRVFDEQFF. Combining the CDR3 with reference TRBV28 and TRBJ2-1 gives the whole variable domain DVKVTQSSRYLVKRTGEKVFLECVQDMDHENMFWYRQDPGLGLRLIYFSYDVKMKEKGDIPEGYSVSREKKERFSLILESASTNQTSMYLCASSLLSRDRVFDEQFFGPGTRLTVL.

This clonotype has at least ten counts. The chain carries TRBV28 and TRBJ2-1; D assignment may be TRBD1 or TRBD2 (5 bases each). Germline lookup yields CDR1 MDHEN and CDR2 SYDVKM. V gave up 5 bases and J gave up 5 bases, with 16 bases separating them. The CDR3 covers 15 residues. The CDR3 spells CASSPGTALDNEQFF. As DNA, the CDR3 is TGTGCCAGCAGTCCCGGGACCGCGCTGGACAATGAGCAGTTCTTC. The full variable domain, with the rest looked up from reference TRBV28 and TRBJ2-1, is DVKVTQSSRYLVKRTGEKVFLECVQDMDHENMFWYRQDPGLGLRLIYFSYDVKMKEKGDIPEGYSVSREKKERFSLILESASTNQTSMYLCASSPGTALDNEQFFGPGTRLTVL.

The V gene is TRBV7-9, the J gene TRBJ2-3; 11 positions agree with TRBD2. From germline, CDR1 is SEHNR and CDR2 FQNEAQ (reference sequence). The CDR3 spans 18 residues. Unmatched junction bases numbered 14, after V lost 8 bases and J lost 1 base. CDR3 nucleotide sequence: TGTGCCAGCTCCCCCCAGCTAGCGGGGGGTATTGGCACAGATACGCAGTATTTT. Translation: CASSPQLAGGIGTDTQYF.

This clonotype was recorded a few times. The chain combines TRBV4-1 with TRBJ1-1; D gene unclear. This CDR3 region has 15 residues. The germline V and J ends were trimmed by 0 bases and 0 bases, with 8 bases remaining between them. Germline-derived CDR1 and CDR2 are MGHRA and YSYEKL. In nucleotides, the CDR3 is TGCGCCAGCAGCCAAGATCGGGGAGTGAACACTGAAGCTTTCTTT. Protein sequence: CASSQDRGVNTEAFF.

J is TRBJ2-5 and V is TRBV7-9, with D tentatively TRBD1 (6 bases). Germline assignment: CDR1 SEHNR and CDR2 FQNEAQ (reference sequence). The CDR3 is 13 amino acids. V shed 6 bases and J shed 5 bases, with 13 bases lying between them. The CDR3 DNA reads TGTGCCAGCAGTCTGCCGGGACACGAGACCCAGTACTTC. Encoded protein: CASSLPGHETQYF.

The chain carries TRBV9 and TRBJ2-1; TRBD2 matches 9 bases. CDR3 length: 15 residues. Germline CDR1 is SGDLS and CDR2 is YYNGEE. Germline trimming cut 3 bases from V and 4 bases from J; bases unmatched to any gene: 5. The DNA of the CDR3 is TGTGCCAGCAGCGCTCGCGGGGGGGGGTACAATGAGCAGTTCTTC. It encodes CASSARGGGYNEQFF.

CDR3 protein: CSARARLNTEAFF. The CDR3 region has the DNA TGCAGTGCTAGAGCACGGCTCAACACTGAAGCTTTCTTT. The V call is TRBV20-1, the J call TRBJ1-1; D is uncertain. The ends were cut back, 1 base at V and 2 bases at J, with 8 bases in the middle. CDR1 and CDR2 from the germline V gene are DFQATT and SNEGSKA (reference sequence). CDR3 length: 13 residues.

This sequence joins TRBV7-6 and TRBJ2-1; unclear D gene. Germline V gene data show CDR1 as SGHVS and CDR2 as FNYEAQ. Trimming cost V 5 bases and J 7 bases, with 9 bases left between them. There are 12 residues in the CDR3. Here the CDR3 DNA reads TGTGCCAGCAGCCCGAACGTTAATGAGCAGTTCTTC. Translated: CASSPNVNEQFF.

This clonotype was observed many times. V usage is TRBV4-1 and J usage is TRBJ1-1; D is unclear. Germline values: CDR1 MGHRA, CDR2 YSYEKL. Trimming pared 0 bases from V and 5 bases from J, leaving 10 bases between. This CDR3 comprises 14 residues. The CDR3 is CASSQDRGETEAFF. CDR3 in DNA: TGCGCCAGCAGCCAAGATCGCGGGGAAACTGAAGCTTTCTTT.

CDR3: CASSFRDPNTGELFF. CDR3 nucleotides: TGCGCCAGCAGCTTCCGGGATCCGAACACCGGGGAGCTGTTTTTT. V gene TRBV5-1 combines with J gene TRBJ2-2; D perhaps matches TRBD2 (5 bases). CDR1 and CDR2 from the germline V gene are SGHRS and YFSETQ. The germline V and J ends were trimmed by 2 bases and 0 bases, with 8 bases remaining between them. The CDR3 covers 15 residues.

This clonotype was detected ten times or more. CDR3 sequence: CASSHWGGSHQETQYF. The CDR3 region has the DNA TGTGCCAGCAGCCATTGGGGGGGGTCTCACCAAGAGACCCAGTACTTC. The rearrangement joins TRBV7-8 to TRBJ2-5, with 7 bases that match TRBD2. The CDR3 spans 16 residues. The germline V gene has CDR1 SGHVS and CDR2 FQNEAQ. Germline trimming cut 5 bases from V and 0 bases from J; bases unmatched to any gene: 9.

This clonotype appeared many times. The J gene is TRBJ1-3, the V gene TRBV7-9, with no clear D. This CDR3 region has 13 residues. CDR1 is SEHNR and CDR2 is FQNEAQ in the germline V gene (reference sequence). Between the trimmed V and J ends, which lost 5 bases and 7 bases, there was a span of 12 bases. CDR3 loop: CASSQYPGNTIYF. CDR3 sequence (DNA): TGTGCCAGCAGCCAATACCCGGGGAACACCATATATTTT.

The chain employs TRBV20-1 and TRBJ2-1; unclear D gene. V lost 0 bases to trimming and J lost 7 bases, with 10 bases between them. Germline values: CDR1 DFQATT, CDR2 SNEGSKA (reference sequence). This CDR3 is built from 13 residues. CDR3 loop: CSAREVVVNEQFF. The CDR3 DNA reads as TGCAGTGCTAGAGAGGTCGTGGTAAATGAGCAGTTCTTC.

This chain connects TRBV12-3 or TRBV12-4 to TRBJ2-5; 15 bases fit TRBD2. The CDR3 sequence is 14 residues long. V was pared by 6 bases and J by 4 bases, with 0 bases of the junction left unmatched. CDR3 sequence: CASRGLAGGETQYF. CDR3 in DNA: TGTGCCAGCAGGGGACTAGCGGGGGGAGAGACCCAGTACTTC.

The CDR3 sequence is CASISASGNTEAFF. CDR3 nucleotides: TGTGCCAGTATATCTGCCTCGGGCAACACTGAAGCTTTCTTT. The chain couples TRBV19 to TRBJ1-1; D call uncertain. Trimming stripped 7 bases from V and 2 bases from J, with 14 bases between. Germline V gene sequence: CDR1 LNHDA, CDR2 SQIVND (reference sequence). This CDR3 contains 14 residues. Full variable domain (missing parts from reference TRBV19 and TRBJ1-1): DGGITQSPKYLFRKEGQNVTLSCEQNLNHDAMYWYRQDPGQGLRLIYYSQIVNDFQKGDIAEGYSVSREKKESFPLTVTSAQKNPTAFYLCASISASGNTEAFFGQGTRLTVV.

CDR3 DNA: TGCGCCAGCAGCCTTTCTGTAAGGGGGACTGAAGCTTTCTTT. It yields the protein CASSLSVRGTEAFF. This chain joins TRBV4-1 and TRBJ1-1, with D possibly TRBD1 on 6 matching bases. The CDR3 spans 14 residues. Germline CDR1 is MGHRA and CDR2 is YSYEKL. V shed 4 bases and J shed 5 bases, with 14 bases lying between them.

This rearrangement joins TRBV12-3 or TRBV12-4 to TRBJ2-3; 12 bases agree with TRBD2. This CDR3 is built from 13 residues. V shed 7 bases and J 5 bases; nucleotides not matched to a gene: 1. For the CDR3, the DNA is TGTGCCAGCACGACTAGCGGGGGAGATACGCAGTATTTT. It codes for CASTTSGGDTQYF.

The rearrangement joins TRBV29-1 to TRBJ2-5; 11 bases are a match to TRBD1. There are 13 residues in the CDR3. From germline, CDR1 is SQVTM and CDR2 ANQGSEA. The junction had 4 bases not matched to a gene; V was cut back by 5 bases and J by 5 bases. The chain's CDR3 is CSVSGQGAETQYF. The CDR3 DNA is TGCAGCGTTTCAGGACAGGGGGCGGAGACCCAGTACTTC.

The gene calls are TRBV7-3 and TRBJ1-1; D is possibly TRBD1 (5 bases). V gave up 5 bases and J gave up 2 bases, with 18 bases separating them. CDR1 SGHTA and CDR2 FQGTGA come from the germline V gene. This CDR3 spans 16 amino acids. The CDR3 is CASSPRWGSGNTEAFF. The DNA for the CDR3 is TGTGCCAGCAGCCCACGTTGGGGGTCTGGAAACACTGAAGCTTTCTTT.

This clonotype was detected many times. As DNA, the CDR3 is TGTGCCAGCAGCTTGACGGGACTAGATTCCTACGAGCAGTACTTC. It is translated as CASSLTGLDSYEQYF. The chain combines TRBV7-8 with TRBJ2-7; 8 bases are a match to TRBD2. The trim removed 3 bases at V and 1 base at J, leaving 5 bases unmatched. Germline-derived CDR1 and CDR2 are SGHVS and FQNEAQ. The CDR3 covers 15 residues.

This sequence joins TRBV20-1 and TRBJ2-1; D perhaps matches TRBD2 (5 bases). Per germline, CDR1 DFQATT and CDR2 SNEGSKA (reference sequence). This CDR3 is 11 amino acids long. Deletions cut 0 bases from V and 9 bases from J, with 6 bases between. CDR3 DNA: TGCAGTGCTAGAGAAGCGGCTGAGCAGTTCTTC. It codes for CSAREAAEQFF.

The chain uses TRBV5-4 and TRBJ1-6, with TRBD1 as a possible D gene (5 bases). V gave up 1 base and J gave up 3 bases, with 14 bases separating them. Germline V gives CDR1 SGHNT, CDR2 YYREEE (reference sequence). The CDR3 loop spans 17 amino acids. The CDR3, as DNA: TGTGCCAGCAGCTTGTTCGGGAGGGGCCACTATAATTCACCCCTCCACTTT. It codes for CASSLFGRGHYNSPLHF.

This clonotype appeared many times. DNA for the CDR3: TGTGCCAGCAGCCGTCCGGAAGGGCTGAACACCGGGGAGCTGTTTTTT. It specifies CASSRPEGLNTGELFF. The V call is TRBV7-6, the J call TRBJ2-2; the D is unclear. The V gene lost 5 bases and the J gene lost 1 base, with 14 bases spanning the gap. Germline CDR1 and CDR2: SGHVS and FNYEAQ. This CDR3 contains 16 residues.

V and J are TRBV19 and TRBJ2-3; D is perhaps TRBD2 (5 bases). The V end lost 7 bases, the J end lost 0 bases, and 14 bases lay between the germline ends. There are 15 residues in the CDR3. Germline assignment: CDR1 LNHDA and CDR2 SQIVND (reference sequence). CDR3 region: CASTRTGVSTDTQYF. CDR3 DNA: TGTGCCAGTACAAGGACCGGGGTGAGCACAGATACGCAGTATTTT. Together with reference TRBV19 and TRBJ2-3, the CDR3 gives the full variable domain: DGGITQSPKYLFRKEGQNVTLSCEQNLNHDAMYWYRQDPGQGLRLIYYSQIVNDFQKGDIAEGYSVSREKKESFPLTVTSAQKNPTAFYLCASTRTGVSTDTQYFGPGTRLTVL.

This clonotype was seen only a few times. The chain combines TRBV2 with TRBJ1-1; the match to TRBD1 covers 8 bases. J gave up 8 bases and V 11 bases, and 4 bases lay outside the gene matches. The CDR3 length is 10 residues. Germline CDR1 and CDR2: SNHLY and FYNNEI. The CDR3 sequence is CADRGREAFF. In DNA form, the CDR3 reads TGTGCCGACAGGGGCAGGGAAGCTTTCTTT.